The 19 T cell receptor beta chains below were found in one sample sequenced in a study of identical twins. MiXCR, run by TCRdb on the 5' RACE reads, gives a single entry per CDR3 protein. The sample has about 520,000 distinct CDR3 sequences, under 25% seen once. The data also belong to a second study, concerning T cells expressing NK-cell markers.

The sequencing input was CD4+ T cells sorted from blood. Receptors originate from a woman aged 18 to 35 in good health.

The rearrangement uses TRBV15 and TRBJ1-3; D remains ambiguous. Germline V gene data show CDR1 as LNHNV and CDR2 as YYDKDF (reference sequence). The CDR3 covers 14 residues. V was trimmed by 6 bases and J by 3 bases, leaving 12 bases between them. The DNA for the CDR3 is TGTGCCACCAGTAGCAGGAGTATTGGAAACACCATATATTTT. Its translation: CATSSRSIGNTIYF.

This clonotype came up a few times. The V gene is TRBV5-1, the J gene TRBJ2-2; TRBD2 might be the D (6 bases). The CDR3 runs to 16 residues. V was pared by 0 bases and J by 2 bases, with 11 bases between. Germline V gives CDR1 SGHRS, CDR2 YFSETQ. The CDR3: CASSLAGLLNTGELFF. The CDR3 nucleotides read TGCGCCAGCAGCTTGGCGGGACTTCTTAACACCGGGGAGCTGTTTTTT.

The rearrangement links TRBV4-3 to TRBJ2-7; TRBD2 aligns across 9 bases. The CDR3 length is 17 residues. V shed 1 base, J shed 0 bases, and the junction held 7 bases outside the gene matches. Germline CDR1 reads LGHNA; CDR2 reads YSLEER. The DNA for the CDR3 is TGCGCCAGCAGCCAAGTCCTGGCAGCGGGAGGCTCCTACGAGCAGTACTTC. Translating gives CASSQVLAAGGSYEQYF.

This clonotype was counted between two and nine times. The chain recombines TRBV12-3 or TRBV12-4 with TRBJ2-7; a possible D gene is TRBD1 (5 bases). The CDR3 contains 14 residues. Trimming pared 0 bases from V and 2 bases from J, leaving 8 bases between. CDR3 region: CASSLARAPYEQYF. The CDR3 nucleotides are TGTGCCAGCAGTTTAGCCAGGGCGCCCTACGAGCAGTACTTC.

The sample holds a few counts of this clonotype. V and J are TRBV6-1 and TRBJ2-7, with 8 bases aligning to TRBD1. V was clipped by 6 bases and J by 5 bases; unmatched bases: 6. This CDR3 comprises 13 residues. The germline V gene encodes CDR1 MNHNS and CDR2 SASEGT. CDR3 protein: CASRTPTGDEQYF. CDR3 bases: TGTGCCAGCAGAACCCCGACAGGGGACGAGCAGTACTTC.

J is TRBJ2-7 and V is TRBV12-3 or TRBV12-4; 12 bases agree with TRBD2. This CDR3 spans 18 amino acids. V shed 5 bases, J shed 1 base, and the junction held 12 bases outside the gene matches. The CDR3 DNA follows: TGTGCCAGCAGTAAGCCCCCTGGACTAGCGGGACGATCCTACGAGCAGTACTTC. Amino acid sequence: CASSKPPGLAGRSYEQYF.

This clonotype was detected a few times. This rearrangement joins TRBV7-9 to TRBJ2-1; the match to TRBD2 covers 8 bases. From germline, CDR1 is SEHNR and CDR2 FQNEAQ (reference sequence). Trimming at V came to 3 bases and at J to 6 bases, leaving 10 bases not matched to a gene. This CDR3 spans 16 amino acids. The CDR3: CASSFPSGSSTNEQFF. The CDR3 bases are TGTGCCAGCAGCTTCCCCAGCGGGAGCAGTACCAATGAGCAGTTCTTC.

The V call is TRBV20-1, the J call TRBJ2-1; 9 nucleotides line up with TRBD1. The germline gives CDR1 DFQATT, CDR2 SNEGSKA (reference sequence). J lost 3 bases, V lost 3 bases, and 9 bases had no gene match. The CDR3 extends over 16 amino acids. The CDR3, as DNA: TGCAGTGCTAGTTCGGGACAGGGTAAGGGCTACAATGAGCAGTTCTTC. It is translated as CSASSGQGKGYNEQFF.

This sequence joins TRBV11-2 and TRBJ2-7; 7 nucleotides agree with TRBD2. The germline CDR1 and CDR2 sequences are SGHAT and FQNNGV. V dropped 4 bases and J dropped 6; count of bases not matched to a gene: 6. The CDR3 is 13 amino acids. The CDR3 is CASSWTRTGEQYF. The CDR3 nucleotides are TGTGCCAGCAGCTGGACTAGAACGGGCGAGCAGTACTTC.

The chain carries TRBV2 and TRBJ1-2; 8 nucleotides agree with TRBD1. V shed 4 bases and J 4 bases; nucleotides not matched to a gene: 5. Germline CDR1 SNHLY, CDR2 FYNNEI. The CDR3 spans 14 residues. The CDR3 protein is CASSGDRTSYGYTF. The CDR3 DNA reads as TGTGCCAGCAGTGGGGACAGGACCTCCTATGGCTACACCTTC.

There are many counts of this clonotype. The chain links TRBV21-1 to TRBJ2-1; the table's D call, TRBD1, was not checked against the DNA. TRBV21-1 is listed as a pseudogene. The CDR3 is 12 residues long. The CDR3 here is CASSKDPGVGCF. The DNA of the CDR3 is TGTGCCAGCAGCAAAGACCCGGGGGTGGGGTGCTTC.

This chain uses TRBV7-8 with TRBJ2-2, with a possible D match to TRBD2 (7 bases). The V end lost 1 base, the J end lost 0 bases, and 12 bases lay between the germline ends. This CDR3 has 17 residues. Germline V gene lookup returns CDR1 SGHVS and CDR2 FQNEAQ. The CDR3 region is CASSLGTGGPNTGELFF. CDR3 sequence (DNA): TGTGCCAGCAGCTTAGGGACGGGGGGCCCGAACACCGGGGAGCTGTTTTTT. The complete variable domain, with remaining parts taken from reference TRBV7-8 and TRBJ2-2, reads GAGVSQSPRYKVAKRGQDVALRCDPISGHVSLFWYQQALGQGPEFLTYFQNEAQLDKSGLPSDRFFAERPEGSVSTLKIQRTQQEDSAVYLCASSLGTGGPNTGELFFGEGSRLTVL.

The V gene is TRBV7-2, the J gene TRBJ2-5; TRBD1 matches 8 bases. The V segment lost 1 base and the J segment 2 bases; nucleotides outside the gene matches: 6. In germline, CDR1 is SGHTA, CDR2 FQGNSA. The CDR3 runs to 16 residues. CDR3 in DNA: TGTGCCAGCAGCTTAGGGACAGGGCGTGGGCAAGAGACCCAGTACTTC. Encoded protein: CASSLGTGRGQETQYF.

This chain links TRBV5-1 with TRBJ2-3, with a possible D match to TRBD2 (5 bases). Deletions cut 4 bases from V and 8 bases from J, with 23 bases between. There are 16 residues in the CDR3. Looked up from germline, CDR1 is SGHRS and CDR2 is YFSETQ. The CDR3 protein is CASSQSERSRGGTQYF. The CDR3 region has the DNA TGCGCCAGCAGCCAATCCGAGCGGTCTCGAGGTGGTACGCAGTATTTT.

A few counts support this clonotype. In DNA form, the CDR3 reads TGCGCCAGCAGCTTGGGGAGTGTAGTAGAGACCCAGTACTTC. Translating gives CASSLGSVVETQYF. The J gene is TRBJ2-5, the V gene TRBV5-1; D gene unclear. CDR3 length: 14 residues. Germline V gene sequence: CDR1 SGHRS, CDR2 YFSETQ. Between the trimmed V and J ends, which lost 0 bases and 4 bases, there was a span of 10 bases.

This clonotype was seen more than once but under ten times. The chain recombines TRBV19 with TRBJ1-1, with D perhaps TRBD1 (5 bases). The CDR3 covers 13 residues. V shed 3 bases and J shed 4 bases, with 9 bases lying between them. The germline CDR1 and CDR2 sequences are LNHDA and SQIVND (reference sequence). CDR3 loop: CASSITRGTEAFF. CDR3 coding DNA: TGTGCCAGTAGTATCACGAGGGGCACTGAAGCTTTCTTT. Drawing the rest from reference TRBV19 and TRBJ1-1, the complete variable domain is DGGITQSPKYLFRKEGQNVTLSCEQNLNHDAMYWYRQDPGQGLRLIYYSQIVNDFQKGDIAEGYSVSREKKESFPLTVTSAQKNPTAFYLCASSITRGTEAFFGQGTRLTVV.

The sample holds a few counts of this clonotype. J is TRBJ1-1 and V is TRBV6-5; possibly TRBD1 for D (5 bases). The CDR3 runs 12 residues. The germline V and J ends were trimmed by 6 bases and 6 bases, with 11 bases remaining between them. The germline V gene has CDR1 MNHEY and CDR2 SVGAGI. The CDR3 bases are TGTGCCAGCAGAAATACAGGTTCTGAAGCTTTCTTT. It yields the protein CASRNTGSEAFF.

This chain connects TRBV7-9 to TRBJ1-1; TRBD1 aligns across 9 bases. The junction had 7 bases not matched to a gene; V was cut back by 4 bases and J by 4 bases. The CDR3 totals 15 residues. Looked up from germline, CDR1 is SEHNR and CDR2 is FQNEAQ (reference sequence). CDR3 sequence (DNA): TGTGCCAGCAGCTCCGGGACAGGGTTCGTCACTGAAGCTTTCTTT. The encoded protein is CASSSGTGFVTEAFF.

This clonotype turned up a few times. This chain uses TRBV6-5 with TRBJ1-2; 7 nucleotides match TRBD1. CDR1 is MNHEY and CDR2 is SVGAGI in the germline V gene. This CDR3 is built from 15 residues. V dropped 2 bases and J dropped 2; count of bases not matched to a gene: 5. The CDR3 here is CASSYTPTGNYGYTF. The CDR3 coding sequence is TGTGCCAGCAGTTACACCCCGACAGGGAACTATGGCTACACCTTC.